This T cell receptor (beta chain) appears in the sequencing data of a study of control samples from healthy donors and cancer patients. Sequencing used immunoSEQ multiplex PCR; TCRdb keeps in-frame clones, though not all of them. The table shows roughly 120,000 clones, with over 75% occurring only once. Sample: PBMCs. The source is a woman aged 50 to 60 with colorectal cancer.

For the CDR3, the DNA is TGTGCCAGCAGCTTAGTCGGTAATGGACAGGTACTCGGAAACACCATATATTTT. It codes for CASSLVGNGQVLGNTIYF. The chain employs TRBV7-8 and TRBJ1-3; the match to TRBD1 covers 7 bases. The V gene end was trimmed by 1 base and the J gene end by 4 bases; junction bases not matched to a gene: 13. This CDR3 is built from 18 residues. Germline V gene sequence: CDR1 SGHVS, CDR2 FQNEAQ.